Listed below are T cell receptor beta chains from one sample, sequenced in a study of radiotherapy plus CTLA-4 blockade in lung cancer. The method was immunoSEQ multiplex PCR; TCRdb's version includes in-frame clones alone and lacks a portion of them. The table shows 35,000 to 50,000 clones, with 65% to 75% occurring only once. The sequencing used peripheral blood, collected from a patient treated with radiotherapy plus ipilimumab. The receptor source for this set is a human donor with non-small cell lung cancer who had a partial response to radiotherapy plus ipilimumab. The CDR3 runs from the conserved cysteine through the conserved F or W. Each record gives: J gene, V gene, CDR3 protein.

J gene: TRBJ2-2; V gene: TRBV27; CDR3 protein: CASTRVLGGELFF
J gene: TRBJ1-2; V gene: TRBV15; CDR3 protein: CATSRDTGSNYGYTF
J gene: TRBJ1-5; V gene: TRBV5-6; CDR3 protein: CASSGGGSNQPQHF
J gene: TRBJ1-2; V gene: TRBV6-6; CDR3 protein: CASILQGAKAKGHTF
J gene: TRBJ1-1; V gene: TRBV19; CDR3 protein: CASKEGWNTEAFF
J gene: TRBJ2-7; V gene: TRBV30; CDR3 protein: CAWDPGDRVTYEQYF
J gene: TRBJ2-5; V gene: TRBV18; CDR3 protein: CASSPNHGQDQETQYF
J gene: TRBJ2-5; V gene: TRBV30; CDR3 protein: CAWSGSGSQETQYF
J gene: TRBJ2-5; V gene: TRBV5-1; CDR3 protein: CASSLEGVGETQYF
J gene: TRBJ2-7; V gene: TRBV9; CDR3 protein: CASSDSGVAYEQYF
J gene: TRBJ2-4; V gene: TRBV5-4; CDR3 protein: CASSSGLGEAKNIQYF
J gene: TRBJ1-1; V gene: TRBV7-2; CDR3 protein: CASSSPGGGTEAFF
J gene: TRBJ1-4; V gene: TRBV30; CDR3 protein: CAWSVLNRGGSEKLFF
J gene: TRBJ1-1; V gene: TRBV18; CDR3 protein: CASSPYLGTLNTEAFF
J gene: TRBJ2-3; V gene: TRBV10-3; CDR3 protein: CATQGASTDTQYF
J gene: TRBJ2-5; V gene: TRBV27; CDR3 protein: CASSLKGRETQYF
J gene: TRBJ2-1; V gene: TRBV7-7; CDR3 protein: CASSLEADSYNEQFF
J gene: TRBJ1-1; V gene: TRBV13; CDR3 protein: CASSYADRSTEAFF
J gene: TRBJ1-6; V gene: TRBV5-1; CDR3 protein: CASSAGQSVSPLHF
J gene: TRBJ2-1; V gene: TRBV9; CDR3 protein: CASSVVPGTGGWNEQFF
J gene: TRBJ1-1; V gene: TRBV6-5; CDR3 protein: CASSYARENTEAFF
J gene: TRBJ1-1; V gene: TRBV7-9; CDR3 protein: CASSSRGYTEAFF
J gene: TRBJ1-1; V gene: TRBV19; CDR3 protein: CASSISLGTTEAFF
J gene: TRBJ2-5; V gene: TRBV7-2; CDR3 protein: CASSSLAGWETQYF
J gene: TRBJ2-7; V gene: TRBV7-9; CDR3 protein: CASSLWGISYEQYF
J gene: TRBJ2-2; V gene: TRBV5-4; CDR3 protein: CASSRSAGELFF
J gene: TRBJ1-6; V gene: TRBV6-1; CDR3 protein: CASRDSNSPLHF
J gene: TRBJ1-5; V gene: TRBV15; CDR3 protein: CATSGMGQGAHGNQPQHF
J gene: TRBJ1-1; V gene: TRBV19; CDR3 protein: CASRGTGVNTEAFF
J gene: TRBJ1-4; V gene: TRBV5-6; CDR3 protein: CASSSYGRDSYEKLFF
J gene: TRBJ2-1; V gene: TRBV5-5; CDR3 protein: CASSFGLAGTIYNEQFF
J gene: TRBJ2-7; V gene: TRBV30; CDR3 protein: CAFTTFWQGAYEQYF
J gene: TRBJ1-1; V gene: TRBV5-1; CDR3 protein: CASSSGLNTEAFF
J gene: TRBJ1-1; V gene: TRBV11-1; CDR3 protein: CASSANGVVNTEAFF
J gene: TRBJ2-7; V gene: TRBV19; CDR3 protein: CASSFGQEQYF
J gene: TRBJ2-2; V gene: TRBV13; CDR3 protein: CASSLSRDTGELFF
J gene: TRBJ1-2; V gene: TRBV7-2; CDR3 protein: CASSLRADYGYTF
J gene: TRBJ2-7; V gene: TRBV2; CDR3 protein: CASSVSAGWAYEQYF
J gene: TRBJ2-7; V gene: TRBV12-5; CDR3 protein: CASGHTIDRVGKGEQYF
J gene: TRBJ1-2; V gene: TRBV7-9; CDR3 protein: CASSFGQSYGYTF
J gene: TRBJ2-7; V gene: TRBV2; CDR3 protein: CASSEAGQGFFYEQYF
J gene: TRBJ2-7; V gene: TRBV14; CDR3 protein: CASSQSGPYEQYF
J gene: TRBJ2-4; V gene: TRBV19; CDR3 protein: CASSPQRGAKNIQYF
J gene: TRBJ1-1; V gene: TRBV2; CDR3 protein: CASSYTRTAFEAFF
J gene: TRBJ1-2; V gene: TRBV10-2; CDR3 protein: CASSESRHSPSAGYTF
J gene: TRBJ1-1; V gene: TRBV9; CDR3 protein: CASSPRMNTEAFF
J gene: TRBJ1-2; V gene: TRBV6-5; CDR3 protein: CASSYGETGPNYGYTF
J gene: TRBJ1-1; V gene: TRBV19; CDR3 protein: CASTQNTEAFF
J gene: TRBJ2-6; V gene: TRBV5-6; CDR3 protein: CASSLKTTGDGANVLTF
J gene: TRBJ1-1; V gene: TRBV19; CDR3 protein: CASSTSPRTEAFF
J gene: TRBJ1-5; V gene: TRBV6-6; CDR3 protein: CASSPTGENQPQHF
J gene: TRBJ2-2; V gene: TRBV5-5; CDR3 protein: CASSLGFRAGELFF
J gene: TRBJ2-2; V gene: TRBV4-1; CDR3 protein: CASSWGLAGEGDGELFF
J gene: TRBJ2-7; V gene: TRBV6-5; CDR3 protein: CASSFMTGPGYEQYF